The 25 T cell receptor beta chains below were found in one sample sequenced in a study of blood T cell repertoires in COVID-19. TCRdb's table, derived via immunoSEQ multiplex PCR, lists solely in-frame clones and lacks some. The sample records roughly 360,000 clones, over 65% being singletons. The sample was peripheral blood. These receptors were obtained from a human donor with acute or convalescent COVID-19. The donor label of this sample is uncertain.

The chain joins TRBV11-2 to TRBJ2-7, with D perhaps matching TRBD1 (5 bases). There are 17 residues in the CDR3. CDR1 SGHAT and CDR2 FQNNGV come from the germline V gene. With 1 base removed from V and 2 bases from J, the gap between germline ends came to 18 bases. The CDR3, as DNA: TGTGCCAGCAGCTTAGGTCTGACAGACCTCCAGCCCTACGAGCAGTACTTC. Its protein product is CASSLGLTDLQPYEQYF.

The count of this clone is one. The genes are TRBV2 and TRBJ1-6; D is undetermined. The CDR3 loop spans 17 amino acids. V was trimmed by 7 bases and J by 4 bases, leaving 20 bases between them. The germline V gene has CDR1 SNHLY and CDR2 FYNNEI. This CDR3 is CASNQKAEGRYNSPLHF. The CDR3 DNA follows: TGTGCCAGCAATCAAAAGGCTGAGGGCCGTTATAATTCACCCCTCCACTTT.

V gene TRBV4-2 combines with J gene TRBJ2-2; D uncertain. Germline-derived CDR1 and CDR2 are LGHNA and YNFKEQ. There are 14 residues in the CDR3. V was cut by 0 bases and J by 4 bases, with 6 bases left in between. In DNA form, the CDR3 reads TGTGCCAGCAGCCAAGACCTGAGCACCGGGGAGCTGTTTTTT. This sequence encodes CASSQDLSTGELFF.

This clone was seen once. This chain uses TRBV12-5 with TRBJ1-1; no clear D. Germline values: CDR1 LGHNT, CDR2 FRNRAP. Trimming took 0 bases from V and 0 from J, leaving 17 bases between them. This CDR3 has 18 amino acids. CDR3 amino acids: CASGLVRVSFSMNTEAFF. The CDR3 bases are TGTGCTAGTGGTTTGGTACGGGTCAGCTTCTCTATGAACACTGAAGCTTTCTTT.

The rearrangement joins TRBV5-1 to TRBJ2-1, with 11 bases fitting TRBD2. This CDR3 has 15 residues. V gave up 4 bases and J gave up 4 bases; unmatched junction bases: 4. The V gene's germline CDR1 is SGHRS and CDR2 YFSETQ. The chain's CDR3 is CASSQTSGAYNEQFF. Written as DNA, the CDR3 is TGCGCCAGCAGCCAGACTAGCGGGGCTTACAATGAGCAGTTCTTC.

This clone was seen more than once but under ten times. The chain is built from TRBV2 and TRBJ1-1, with TRBD1 identical over 7 bases. The J segment lost 1 base and the V segment lost 5 bases, leaving 1 base of the junction unmatched. The germline CDR1 and CDR2 sequences are SNHLY and FYNNEI. This CDR3 is 13 amino acids long. The DNA for the CDR3 is TGTGCCAGCAGTTACAGGGGGAACACTGAAGCTTTCTTT. This encodes CASSYRGNTEAFF.

CDR3 sequence (DNA): TGTGCCAGCAGTTCCCCTGGTCCTGGGGACATGGGCACAGATACGCAGTATTTT. Its translation: CASSSPGPGDMGTDTQYF. This rearrangement joins TRBV28 to TRBJ2-3, with D tentatively TRBD1 (6 bases). The CDR3 length is 18 residues. The ends were cut back, 4 bases at V and 1 base at J, with 21 bases in the middle. The germline CDR1 and CDR2 sequences are MDHEN and SYDVKM.

The chain links TRBV7-2 to TRBJ2-2, with a weak D call TRBD2 (5 bases). Trimming took off 0 bases at V and 1 base at J, with 6 bases between the two ends. The CDR3 covers 15 residues. Germline values: CDR1 SGHTA, CDR2 FQGNSA. The CDR3 nucleotides are TGTGCCAGCAGCTTAGCTAGCGTGAACACCGGGGAGCTGTTTTTT. Translating gives CASSLASVNTGELFF.

The chain recombines TRBV11-2 with TRBJ2-7; a possible D gene is TRBD1 (5 bases). The ends were cut back, 0 bases at V and 10 bases at J, with 16 bases in the middle. This CDR3 is built from 14 residues. Germline lookup yields CDR1 SGHAT and CDR2 FQNNGV. CDR3 in amino acids: CASSLDPQGPVQYF. The DNA of the CDR3 is TGTGCCAGCAGCTTAGATCCTCAGGGTCCGGTACAGTACTTC.

The chain couples TRBV11-3 to TRBJ2-3; D is possibly TRBD1 (6 bases). The CDR3 length is 16 residues. Between the trimmed V and J ends, which lost 1 base and 3 bases, there was a span of 14 bases. Germline loops: CDR1 SGHNT, CDR2 YENEEA. CDR3 nucleotides: TGTGCCAGCAGCTTAGGTAATGGGGGCCAGACAGATACGCAGTATTTT. This codes for CASSLGNGGQTDTQYF.

The J gene is TRBJ2-3, the V gene TRBV12-5; D might be TRBD2 (6 bases). Germline V gene lookup returns CDR1 LGHNT and CDR2 FRNRAP. This CDR3 comprises 16 residues. The V and J ends lost 6 bases and 0 bases respectively, with 16 bases between them. The CDR3 reads CASGDDYGTSTDTQYF. CDR3 DNA: TGTGCTAGTGGCGACGATTACGGGACTAGCACAGATACGCAGTATTTT.

The chain is built from TRBV5-1 and TRBJ1-1, with D uncertain. Trimming removed 0 bases at V and 2 bases at J, with 8 bases between. Germline CDR1 is SGHRS and CDR2 is YFSETQ. This CDR3 has 14 residues. CDR3 bases: TGCGCCAGCAGCTTGGCAGGATTCAACACTGAAGCTTTCTTT. As protein: CASSLAGFNTEAFF. Full variable domain (outside the CDR3, taken from reference TRBV5-1 and TRBJ1-1): KAGVTQTPRYLIKTRGQQVTLSCSPISGHRSVSWYQQTPGQGLQFLFEYFSETQRNKGNFPGRFSGRQFSNSRSEMNVSTLELGDSALYLCASSLAGFNTEAFFGQGTRLTVV.

The chain combines TRBV5-6 with TRBJ1-2, with D possibly being TRBD1 (6 bases). The CDR3 totals 13 residues. Per germline, CDR1 SGHDT and CDR2 YYEEEE. Trimming stripped 4 bases from V and 3 bases from J, with 10 bases between. CDR3 coding DNA: TGTGCCAGCAGCCTGGAGGGGGACTATGGCTACACCTTC. Translated: CASSLEGDYGYTF.

The rearrangement joins TRBV5-4 to TRBJ1-1, with D possibly TRBD1 on 6 matching bases. Between the trimmed V and J ends, which lost 2 bases and 4 bases, there was a span of 9 bases. This CDR3 contains 13 residues. Per germline, CDR1 SGHNT and CDR2 YYREEE (reference sequence). CDR3 nucleotide sequence: TGTGCCAGCAGCTTACAGGGTCGCACTGAAGCTTTCTTT. It encodes CASSLQGRTEAFF.

V gene TRBV5-1 combines with J gene TRBJ2-5; a weak D match, TRBD1 (6 bases). This CDR3 has 16 residues. The V gene's germline CDR1 is SGHRS and CDR2 YFSETQ. Trimming removed 4 bases at V and 0 bases at J, with 16 bases between. In DNA, the CDR3 is TGCGCCAGCAGCATGGCAGTTAGGACAGACCAAGAGACCCAGTACTTC. It specifies CASSMAVRTDQETQYF.

The genes are TRBV7-8 and TRBJ2-7, with TRBD2 matching 14 bases. Unmatched junction bases numbered 8, after V lost 5 bases and J lost 5 bases. The CDR3 length is 16 residues. CDR1 is SGHVS and CDR2 is FQNEAQ in the germline V gene. CDR3 sequence: CASSRLTSGRVNEQYF. The DNA for the CDR3 is TGTGCCAGCAGCCGTCTGACTAGCGGGAGGGTGAACGAGCAGTACTTC.

The chain couples TRBV5-6 to TRBJ1-1; D gene ambiguous. The CDR3 spans 14 residues. Between the trimmed V and J ends, which lost 4 bases and 4 bases, there was a span of 14 bases. CDR1 SGHDT and CDR2 YYEEEE come from the germline V gene. CDR3 sequence: CASSPYLIGTEAFF. The CDR3 DNA follows: TGTGCCAGCAGCCCCTACCTCATCGGCACTGAAGCTTTCTTT.

The chain couples TRBV18 to TRBJ1-2; 7 bases are shared with TRBD1. With 3 bases clipped from V and 0 bases from J, the junction kept 7 bases outside the gene matches. Looked up from germline, CDR1 is KGHSH and CDR2 is LQKENI. The CDR3 runs 16 residues. Here the CDR3 reads CASSPNRDRANYGYTF. CDR3 sequence (DNA): TGTGCCAGCTCACCGAACCGGGACAGAGCTAACTATGGCTACACCTTC.

The chain combines TRBV5-5 with TRBJ2-2; the D is unclear. This CDR3 spans 16 amino acids. Looked up from germline, CDR1 is SGHKS and CDR2 is YYEKEE (reference sequence). Trimming took 0 bases from V and 9 from J, leaving 18 bases between them. CDR3 coding DNA: TGTGCCAGCAGCTTGGCCAGTAACACCGTGAGGAGGGAGCTGTTTTTT. It is translated as CASSLASNTVRRELFF.

A few counts support this clone. The chain couples TRBV7-8 to TRBJ1-6, with 9 bases lining up with TRBD1. The length of the CDR3 is 16 residues. Germline trimming cut 5 bases from V and 10 bases from J; bases unmatched to any gene: 12. Germline V CDR1 and CDR2: SGHVS, FQNEAQ. This CDR3 reads CASSTWTGALRSPLHF. The CDR3 nucleotides are TGTGCCAGCAGCACATGGACAGGGGCCTTACGATCACCCCTCCACTTT.

The rearrangement joins TRBV27 to TRBJ1-2; D possibly corresponds to TRBD1 (5 bases). The CDR3 consists of 13 residues. The germline V and J ends were trimmed by 5 bases and 1 base, with 8 bases remaining between them. Germline V gene sequence: CDR1 MNHEY, CDR2 SMNVEV (reference sequence). The CDR3 region is CASSNRNNYGYTF. The DNA of the CDR3 is TGTGCCAGCAGTAACAGGAATAACTATGGCTACACCTTC.

This clone was counted only a few times. The chain combines TRBV30 with TRBJ2-3; 7 nucleotides match TRBD1. Trimming cost V 2 bases and J 7 bases; bases outside gene matches: 12. This CDR3 is built from 15 residues. Germline values: CDR1 GTSNPN, CDR2 SVGIG (reference sequence). CDR3 protein: CAWSMGLQGTHTQYF. The CDR3 coding sequence is TGTGCCTGGAGTATGGGGTTACAGGGGACCCATACGCAGTATTTT. Supplemented by reference TRBV30 and TRBJ2-3, the full variable domain reads SQTIHQWPATLVQPVGSPLSLECTVEGTSNPNLYWYRQAAGRGLQLLFYSVGIGQISSEVPQNLSASRPQDRQFILSSKKLLLSDSGFYLCAWSMGLQGTHTQYFGPGTRLTVL.

This clone was seen a handful of times. The V and J genes are TRBV11-2 and TRBJ1-2; D possibly corresponds to TRBD1 (6 bases). The V and J ends lost 5 bases and 0 bases respectively, with 19 bases between them. Germline CDR1 is SGHAT and CDR2 is FQNNGV. This CDR3 is 17 amino acids long. As DNA, the CDR3 is TGTGCCAGCAGCGAAAGGGACACCCCAGGGCCTAACTATGGCTACACCTTC. Translating it yields CASSERDTPGPNYGYTF.

The chain links TRBV19 to TRBJ1-1, with D unclear. The germline gives CDR1 LNHDA, CDR2 SQIVND (reference sequence). Trimming cost V 6 bases and J 0 bases, with 14 bases left between them. The CDR3 totals 15 residues. DNA of the CDR3: TGTGCCAGTAGCCAGGTGCCTATGATGAACACTGAAGCTTTCTTT. This gives the protein CASSQVPMMNTEAFF.

The chain carries TRBV12-2 and TRBJ1-2. TRBV12-2 is a documented pseudogene. CDR3 size: 20 residues. The CDR3 protein is CASRCLLLWHEGLSNYGYTF. In nucleotides, the CDR3 is TGTGCAAGTCGCTGCCTATTACTTTGGCATGAGGGTCTGAGTAACTATGGCTACACCTTC.